The sequence of this T cell receptor (beta chain) was determined in a study of cytomegalovirus exposure and HLA in healthy donors. PCR used 60 Vbeta primers and 13 Jbeta primers. Authors' analysis steps: Unique TCR beta chains totaled 80 million to 100 million in a later count, with approximately 11 million of them shared. Some clones are missing from TCRdb's copy, which holds only in-frame ones; the method was immunoSEQ multiplex PCR. Clone size and the V and J calls come from that table; the DNA yielded D and trimming. Among tens of thousands of clones listed, about 70% were seen once. Study-level points and caveats: The study put 150 or so TCR beta chains on its list as cytomegalovirus-associated. Under in vitro conditions, a few CMV-associated chains were confirmed as specific for CMV antigens. Later analysis identified a missense DCLRE1C variant that was linked to TCR beta V- and J-gene trimming.

As regards this clone: Its antigen remains unidentified.

Trimming shortened V by 0 bases and J by 6 bases, and 15 bases separated the two germline ends. This CDR3 region has 15 residues. Germline values: CDR1 SGHRS, CDR2 YFSETQ. The chain recombines TRBV5-1 with TRBJ2-5; D not certain. This receptor was obtained from a male donor in good health and CMV-seropositive. What was sequenced was PBMCs. The CDR3 is CASSLAGGGQKTQYF. The CDR3 DNA reads TGCGCCAGCAGCTTGGCCGGCGGCGGTCAGAAGACCCAGTACTTC.